The clone carrying this T cell receptor (beta chain) appeared once. This CDR3 spans 18 amino acids. V dropped 4 bases and J dropped 6; count of bases not matched to a gene: 14. The germline CDR1 and CDR2 sequences are MGHRA and YSYEKL. The record originates from a study of blood T cell repertoires in COVID-19. Overall study: The United States, Italy and Spain provided the acute and convalescent COVID-19 samples. T cells, B-cell-depleted T cells, or PBMCs provided the cDNA or gDNA that served as material.

In the original analysis: Reference gene primer amplification yielded estimated nucleated cell counts. Sequencing was performed with immunoSEQ multiplex PCR; in TCRdb, only in-frame clones are kept and a portion is missing. That table supplies the V and J calls and clone size; D and trimming were determined from the DNA. The repertoire consists of some 220,000 clones, with roughly 75% occurring once and the leading ten covering under 8.5%. This sequence was found in a woman in her sixties or seventies with acute or convalescent COVID-19. The V and J genes are TRBV4-1 and TRBJ2-5; 13 nucleotides match TRBD2. Sample: peripheral blood. In DNA form, the CDR3 reads TGCGCCAGCAGCCTGGCGGCTCAACTAGCGGGGGGGCATCAGACCCAGTACTTC. Translating it yields CASSLAAQLAGGHQTQYF.